What follows are 8 T cell receptor beta chains derived from one specimen sequenced in a study of human thymus T cells. Resections obtained during corrective heart surgery supplied the thymus tissue. This table comes from immunoSEQ multiplex PCR, and its TCRdb copy is limited to in-frame clones, with some not included. This table holds some 120,000 clones, just under 95% found once. Sequenced material: thymus tissue. These receptors came from a boy in the first two years of life with a congenital heart defect but otherwise immunologically healthy.

V and J are TRBV6-5 and TRBJ2-3; D unresolved. The V gene's germline CDR1 is MNHEY and CDR2 SVGAGI. The CDR3 is 14 residues long. V lost 2 bases, J lost 4 bases, and 10 bases lay in between. CDR3: CASSYRVLPDTQYF. CDR3 nucleotides: TGTGCCAGCAGTTACAGAGTCCTACCAGATACGCAGTATTTT.

The J gene is TRBJ1-1, the V gene TRBV2; 8 bases line up with TRBD1. Germline V gene data show CDR1 as SNHLY and CDR2 as FYNNEI. The CDR3 totals 17 residues. Unmatched junction bases numbered 18, after V lost 7 bases and J lost 5 bases. The CDR3 here is CASISFIIGQGATEAFF. Written as DNA, the CDR3 is TGTGCCAGCATCAGCTTTATCATAGGGCAGGGGGCAACTGAAGCTTTCTTT.

This rearrangement joins TRBV7-9 to TRBJ1-4, with 8 bases identical to TRBD1. CDR1 and CDR2 from the germline V gene are SEHNR and FQNEAQ (reference sequence). J was trimmed by 2 bases and V by 2 bases; bases with no gene match: 7. This CDR3 comprises 17 residues. The CDR3 region is CASSLTQGAGTNEKLFF. DNA of the CDR3: TGTGCCAGCAGCTTAACGCAGGGGGCAGGGACTAATGAAAAACTGTTTTTT. Combining the CDR3 with reference TRBV7-9 and TRBJ1-4 gives the whole variable domain DTGVSQNPRHKITKRGQNVTFRCDPISEHNRLYWYRQTLGQGPEFLTYFQNEAQLEKSRLLSDRFSAERPKGSFSTLEIQRTEQGDSAMYLCASSLTQGAGTNEKLFFGSGTQLSVL.

This clone was recorded once. This chain joins TRBV13 and TRBJ2-3; D is possibly TRBD2 (5 bases). Per germline, CDR1 PRHDT and CDR2 FYEKMQ (reference sequence). V dropped 5 bases and J dropped 3 bases, with 12 bases sitting between them. The CDR3 is 14 amino acids. CDR3 nucleotide sequence: TGTGCCAGCAGCCAACTAGTAGGGACAGATACGCAGTATTTT. Amino acid sequence: CASSQLVGTDTQYF.

J is TRBJ1-2 and V is TRBV4-1; possibly TRBD1 for D (6 bases). The CDR3 totals 18 residues. The V end was cut by 4 bases, the J end by 4 bases, with 25 bases between. Germline V gives CDR1 MGHRA, CDR2 YSYEKL. For the CDR3, the DNA is TGCGCCAGCAGCCGCGACGACACCGGGACACGGAAACTCTATGGCTACACCTTC. Translated: CASSRDDTGTRKLYGYTF.

This clone was picked up one time. V and J are TRBV6-5 and TRBJ1-6, with D tentatively TRBD1 (6 bases). Germline V lookup: CDR1 MNHEY, CDR2 SVGAGI. V lost 4 bases to trimming and J lost 6 bases, with 16 bases between them. This CDR3 is built from 16 residues. CDR3 nucleotides: TGTGCCAGCAGTTTGGAAAGGGGGTATAGTAATTCACCCCTCCACTTT. Protein product: CASSLERGYSNSPLHF.

The chain employs TRBV6-6 and TRBJ1-1; unclear D gene. The CDR3 runs to 11 residues. From germline, CDR1 is MNHNY and CDR2 SVGAGI (reference sequence). Trimming stripped 7 bases from V and 7 bases from J, with 10 bases between. Here the CDR3 DNA reads TGTGCCAGCATTCTTAGGGTTGAAGCTTTCTTT. It encodes CASILRVEAFF.

In regard to this clone: The junction shows a germline mismatch at one end, possibly a read error. The V and J genes are TRBV4-3 and TRBJ2-1; possibly TRBD2 for D (6 bases). The CDR3 has 14 residues. Per germline, CDR1 LGHNA and CDR2 YSLEER. The CDR3 spells CASSRGLSNNEQFF. CDR3 in DNA: TGCGCCAGCAGCCGGGGACTCTCCAACAATGAGCAGTTCTTC.